Shown below are 25 T cell receptor beta chains from a single sample sequenced in a study of post-analysis software for immune sequencing data (dated by TCRdb to between 2014 and 2017). Which antigens these TCRs recognize remains unknown. On the study overall, not on this receptor specifically: Significantly higher frequencies in patients than in controls were found for roughly 5 TRBV segments, including TRBV5-6, TRBV5-1 and TRBV20-1.

To prepare the library, PCR was applied. The instrument given in TCRdb is Illumina HiSeq 2500. Unique molecular identifiers were incorporated into TCR beta cDNA libraries to reduce PCR and sequencing biases. Starting from the raw public reads, TCRdb applied fastp trimming at Q25, assembled clones with MiXCR and retained in-frame beta chains. One record per CDR3 amino acid sequence lists the most common genes and DNA. The sample table lists roughly 570,000 distinct CDR3 sequences, around 36% of them with a count of one. 4.5% to 7.5% of the sample is taken by the ten largest. Source material: blood. All receptors derive from a girl younger than 18 with multiple sclerosis.

Only a few counts were recorded for this clonotype. J is TRBJ1-2 and V is TRBV7-2, with a possible D match to TRBD1 (6 bases). Trimming took 4 bases from V and 7 from J, leaving 16 bases between them. Germline V CDR1 and CDR2: SGHTA, FQGNSA. CDR3 length: 14 residues. The CDR3 here is CASSWLTGNLGYTF. DNA for the CDR3: TGTGCCAGCAGCTGGCTGACAGGAAATCTTGGCTACACCTTC.

This chain joins TRBV20-1 and TRBJ1-1; D remains unclear. This CDR3 contains 14 residues. The germline CDR1 and CDR2 sequences are DFQATT and SNEGSKA (reference sequence). V was trimmed by 3 bases and J by 6 bases, leaving 17 bases between them. This CDR3 is CSASWWLKVSEAFF. The CDR3 DNA is TGCAGTGCTAGTTGGTGGCTCAAAGTCTCTGAAGCTTTCTTT.

The rearrangement uses TRBV2 and TRBJ2-7, with D possibly being TRBD2 (6 bases). The DNA end is more similar to TRBJ2-5, so the J call may be wrong. Germline CDR1 is SNHLY and CDR2 is FYNNEI. The CDR3 is made up of 16 amino acids. The CDR3 sequence is CASSERLAKPAETQYF. For the CDR3, the DNA is TGTGCCAGCAGTGAAAGGCTAGCGAAGCCTGCAGAGACCCAGTACTTC.

The chain recombines TRBV20-1 with TRBJ1-5; tentative D call: TRBD1 (5 bases). Trimming removed 0 bases from V and 0 bases from J, with 12 bases in between. Germline assignment: CDR1 DFQATT and CDR2 SNEGSKA (reference sequence). This CDR3 has 16 amino acids. The CDR3 region is CSARDLTDYSNQPQHF. For the CDR3, the DNA is TGCAGTGCTAGAGATCTGACAGATTATAGCAATCAGCCCCAGCATTTT.

The chain carries TRBV10-3 and TRBJ2-3, with D uncertain. Germline-derived CDR1 and CDR2 are ENHRY and SYGVKD. The CDR3 is 14 residues long. V lost 4 bases, J lost 1 base, and 9 bases lay in between. The CDR3 reads CAISALDGTDTQYF. The DNA for the CDR3 is TGTGCCATCAGTGCCTTGGATGGCACAGATACGCAGTATTTT.

This clonotype was observed a few times. This CDR3 is CASSLVGGRGVRSNTEAFF. The DNA of the CDR3 is TGTGCCAGCAGCCTAGTCGGGGGCCGCGGGGTTCGGTCGAACACTGAAGCTTTCTTT. The rearrangement uses TRBV5-5 and TRBJ1-1, with TRBD1 as a possible D gene (6 bases). Trimming stripped 4 bases from V and 1 base from J, with 26 bases between. This CDR3 comprises 19 residues. Germline-derived CDR1 and CDR2 are SGHKS and YYEKEE (reference sequence).

This clonotype was seen a few times. The chain links TRBV15 to TRBJ2-3; maybe TRBD2 (6 bases). This CDR3 region has 15 residues. Trimming took 0 bases from V and 6 from J, leaving 13 bases between them. Germline V gives CDR1 LNHNV, CDR2 YYDKDF (reference sequence). The CDR3 spells CATSRDRAGRDTQYF. The DNA of the CDR3 is TGTGCCACCAGCAGAGATCGAGCGGGTAGGGATACGCAGTATTTT. Variable domain in full (rest from reference TRBV15 and TRBJ2-3): DAMVIQNPRYQVTQFGKPVTLSCSQTLNHNVMYWYQQKSSQAPKLLFHYYDKDFNNEADTPDNFQSRRPNTSFCFLDIRSPGLGDTAMYLCATSRDRAGRDTQYFGPGTRLTVL.

The chain links TRBV10-3 to TRBJ2-3; 8 bases align to TRBD2. The length of the CDR3 is 13 residues. Germline CDR1 is ENHRY and CDR2 is SYGVKD. J lost 3 bases, V lost 9 bases, and 5 bases had no gene match. CDR3 nucleotides: TGTGCCATTACTCCGGGGGGGACAGATACGCAGTATTTT. It translates to CAITPGGTDTQYF.

This clonotype showed up just a few times. The chain uses TRBV6-2 or TRBV6-3 and TRBJ2-1; TRBD2 might be the D (6 bases). This CDR3 region has 17 residues. CDR1 and CDR2 from the germline V gene are MNHEY and SVGEGT. V was shortened by 6 bases and J by 1 base, with 19 bases between the two germline ends. CDR3 DNA sequence: TGTGCCAGCAGAACAACGAGTCGGGGGTCGTCCTACAATGAGCAGTTCTTC. This encodes CASRTTSRGSSYNEQFF.

This clonotype was counted only a few times. This sequence joins TRBV20-1 and TRBJ2-5; TRBD2 matches 7 bases. The CDR3 runs 17 residues. Per the germline V gene, CDR1 is DFQATT and CDR2 is SNEGSKA (reference sequence). The V and J ends lost 0 bases and 5 bases, in that order; junction bases with no gene match: 15. CDR3 nucleotide sequence: TGCAGTGCTAGAGACGTCGTGGGGCTAGCGGTGGGTGAGACCCAGTACTTC. Its protein is CSARDVVGLAVGETQYF.

The gene calls are TRBV12-3 or TRBV12-4 and TRBJ1-2, with 7 bases lining up with TRBD1. The J segment lost 8 bases and the V segment lost 8 bases, leaving 11 bases of the junction unmatched. The CDR3 runs 13 residues. The CDR3 reads CASGHTGVEGYTF. The CDR3 DNA is TGTGCCAGCGGGCATACAGGGGTAGAAGGCTACACCTTC.

This chain links TRBV6-6 with TRBJ1-2; a possible D gene is TRBD1 (5 bases). Germline V gene lookup returns CDR1 MNHNY and CDR2 SVGAGI (reference sequence). V gave up 8 bases and J gave up 3 bases, with 19 bases separating them. CDR3 size: 15 residues. The chain's CDR3 is CASYRVRVGDYGYTF. The DNA for the CDR3 is TGTGCCAGCTACCGGGTCAGGGTAGGGGACTATGGCTACACCTTC.

This clonotype was counted at least ten times. The V and J genes are TRBV4-1 and TRBJ2-7, with 9 bases identical to TRBD2. The CDR3 runs 16 residues. V shed 1 base, J shed 3 bases, and the junction held 7 bases outside the gene matches. Germline V gene sequence: CDR1 MGHRA, CDR2 YSYEKL. The CDR3 DNA follows: TGCGCCAGCAGCCAAGTTGGGGCTAGCGGGGACTACGAGCAGTACTTC. Its protein is CASSQVGASGDYEQYF.

This clonotype appeared a few times. The chain is built from TRBV5-1 and TRBJ2-5; possible D gene TRBD2, 6 bases. Per germline, CDR1 SGHRS and CDR2 YFSETQ. V was shortened by 0 bases and J by 3 bases, with 9 bases between the two germline ends. The CDR3 totals 14 residues. Written as DNA, the CDR3 is TGCGCCAGCAGCTTGGGAGGCGGGGAAGAGACCCAGTACTTC. This gives the protein CASSLGGGEETQYF.

The chain recombines TRBV7-6 with TRBJ2-1; perhaps D is TRBD1 or TRBD2 (5 bases each). V was cut by 8 bases and J by 7 bases, with 12 bases left in between. Germline CDR1 SGHVS, CDR2 FNYEAQ. This CDR3 spans 12 amino acids. The DNA for the CDR3 is TGTGCCAGCGCAGGGAGCCTAAATGAGCAGTTCTTC. Residues: CASAGSLNEQFF.

This clonotype has more than one count but fewer than ten. The rearrangement links TRBV29-1 to TRBJ2-5; D call uncertain. Germline lookup yields CDR1 SQVTM and CDR2 ANQGSEA. Trimming left V 4 bases short and J 1 base short, with 10 bases between. The CDR3 is 13 amino acids. The DNA for the CDR3 is TGCAGCGTTGCTGGCAGACTCCAAGAGACCCAGTACTTC. This sequence encodes CSVAGRLQETQYF.

In this sample, this clonotype turned up many times. The J gene is TRBJ2-5, the V gene TRBV10-3; TRBD1 agrees at 8 bases. Trimming removed 0 bases from V and 5 bases from J; junction bases left unmatched: 5. This CDR3 has 15 amino acids. CDR1 and CDR2 from the germline V gene are ENHRY and SYGVKD. The CDR3 protein is CAISESRGTGETQYF. The CDR3 bases are TGTGCCATCAGTGAGTCGAGAGGGACAGGCGAGACCCAGTACTTC.

The gene calls are TRBV7-2 and TRBJ2-3; no firm D call. V lost 5 bases and J 2 bases, leaving 11 bases between the germline ends. Germline CDR1 is SGHTA and CDR2 is FQGNSA. CDR3 length equals 14 residues. CDR3 region: CASSRKGFTDTQYF. The DNA for the CDR3 is TGTGCCAGCAGCCGGAAAGGCTTCACAGATACGCAGTATTTT.

The rearrangement links TRBV20-1 to TRBJ2-4, with 13 bases fitting TRBD2. J was trimmed by 0 bases and V by 1 base; bases with no gene match: 3. Germline CDR1 reads DFQATT; CDR2 reads SNEGSKA (reference sequence). There are 17 residues in the CDR3. The CDR3 DNA sequence: TGCAGTGCTAGAGCGGGACTAGCGGGGAAAGCCAAAAACATTCAGTACTTC. Its translation is CSARAGLAGKAKNIQYF.

The chain is built from TRBV28 and TRBJ2-7; 10 bases map to TRBD1. CDR1 is MDHEN, CDR2 SYDVKM, per germline. The CDR3 totals 17 residues. V gave up 0 bases and J gave up 7 bases; unmatched junction bases: 12. The CDR3 spells CASSLWRLGTGDNEQYF. In DNA, the CDR3 is TGTGCCAGCAGTTTATGGCGTTTGGGGACAGGGGACAATGAGCAGTACTTC.

The chain recombines TRBV5-1 with TRBJ2-1; weak D call: TRBD1 (5 bases). This CDR3 has 15 residues. Trimming removed 3 bases at V and 4 bases at J, with 14 bases between. Germline V CDR1 and CDR2: SGHRS, YFSETQ. Here the CDR3 reads CASSSTDSLYNEQFF. In DNA, the CDR3 is TGCGCCAGCAGCTCGACCGACAGCCTATACAATGAGCAGTTCTTC.

There are a few counts of this clonotype. The chain recombines TRBV7-9 with TRBJ1-2; D remains unclear. The V gene's germline CDR1 is SEHNR and CDR2 FQNEAQ (reference sequence). Trimming left V 0 bases short and J 4 bases short, with 12 bases between. CDR3 length: 15 residues. Here the CDR3 reads CASSLASGDIYGYTF. In nucleotides, the CDR3 is TGTGCCAGCAGCTTAGCCTCGGGAGACATCTATGGCTACACCTTC.

The rearrangement joins TRBV28 to TRBJ1-2; D not certain. There are 11 residues in the CDR3. Trimming removed 7 bases from V and 8 bases from J, with 11 bases in between. Germline assignment: CDR1 MDHEN and CDR2 SYDVKM. In DNA, the CDR3 is TGTGCCAGCAACGGGATCCGGGGCTACACCTTC. It encodes CASNGIRGYTF.

The chain links TRBV4-1 to TRBJ2-4; TRBD1 aligns across 7 bases. V gave up 3 bases and J gave up 9 bases; unmatched junction bases: 17. CDR1 is MGHRA, CDR2 YSYEKL, per germline. The CDR3 extends over 17 amino acids. This CDR3 reads CASSHPPRGPEGSIQYF. CDR3 nucleotide sequence: TGCGCCAGCAGCCATCCTCCGAGGGGGCCTGAAGGAAGCATTCAGTACTTC.

This chain links TRBV7-8 with TRBJ1-6; D possibly corresponds to TRBD1 (5 bases). The CDR3 consists of 17 residues. The V end was cut by 3 bases, the J end by 0 bases, with 12 bases between. Per germline, CDR1 SGHVS and CDR2 FQNEAQ. The CDR3: CASSLRDASSYNSPLHF. DNA of the CDR3: TGTGCCAGCAGCTTGCGGGACGCGAGCTCCTATAATTCACCCCTCCACTTT.